This section outlines one T cell receptor (beta chain) sequence together with its context. This sample was included in a study of blood T cell repertoires in COVID-19. Profiling relied on immunoSEQ multiplex PCR, and the TCRdb table lists in-frame clones only, not all of them. The sample yields about 210,000 clones, around 80% seen once. The CDR3 has 13 amino acids. V was trimmed by 3 bases and J by 6 bases, leaving 13 bases between them. CDR1 is SGDLS, CDR2 YYNGEE, per germline. The J gene is TRBJ2-7, the V gene TRBV9; D may be TRBD1 (6 bases). The TCR sequence derives from a middle-aged man with active or convalescent COVID-19. The sample consisted of peripheral blood. The CDR3 spells CASSAWDMGEQYF. The CDR3 DNA sequence: TGTGCCAGCAGCGCCTGGGACATGGGCGAGCAGTACTTC.